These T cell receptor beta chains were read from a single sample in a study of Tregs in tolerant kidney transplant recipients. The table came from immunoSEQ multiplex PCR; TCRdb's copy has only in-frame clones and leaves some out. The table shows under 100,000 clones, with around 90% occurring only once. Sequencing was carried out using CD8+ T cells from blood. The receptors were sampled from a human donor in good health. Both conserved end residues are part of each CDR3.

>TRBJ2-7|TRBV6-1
CASSEGLADLYEQYF
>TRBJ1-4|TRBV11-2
CASSPLDGLNEKLFF
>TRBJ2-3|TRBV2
CASSGGVTDTQYF
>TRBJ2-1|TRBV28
CASSPQTSGETNEQFF
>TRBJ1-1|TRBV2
CASGGGGRTEAFF
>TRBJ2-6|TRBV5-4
CASSFFSGANVLTF
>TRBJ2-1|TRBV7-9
CASSLDPTFPYNEQFF
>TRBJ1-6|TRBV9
CASSVGGRNSPLHF
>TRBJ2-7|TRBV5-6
CASSLGQGWYEQYF
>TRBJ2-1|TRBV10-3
CAISDSLGTTTNNEQFF
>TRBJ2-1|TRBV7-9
CASSLPLDRGSYNEQFF
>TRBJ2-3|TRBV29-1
CSVFSGWSTDTQYF
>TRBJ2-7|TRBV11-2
CASSLVSGSFYEQYF
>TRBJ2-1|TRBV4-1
CASSLQGREQFF
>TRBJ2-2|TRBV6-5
CASSYLGGPGELFF
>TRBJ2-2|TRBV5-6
CASSLATGAGELFF
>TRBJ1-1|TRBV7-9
CASRAPGRTEAFF
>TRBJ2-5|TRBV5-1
CASSPELLAETQYF
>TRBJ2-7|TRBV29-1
CSVCGTGDTYEQYF
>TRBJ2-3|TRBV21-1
CASSKEEGDPTSTDTQYF
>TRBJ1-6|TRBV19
CASSNTREHLHF
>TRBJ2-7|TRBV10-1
CASSDPLPGLAGGPYEQYF
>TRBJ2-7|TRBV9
CASSVNSGAEQYF
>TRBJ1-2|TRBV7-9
CASSLGNGYGYTF
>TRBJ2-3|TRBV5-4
CASSGEGYTDTQYF
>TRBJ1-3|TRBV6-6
CASGDGGYSGNTIYF
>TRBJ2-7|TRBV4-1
CASSPWVDRVTYEQYF
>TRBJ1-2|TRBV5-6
CASGVGQGVIGYTF
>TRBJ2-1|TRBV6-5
CASSYSQSLEYEQFF
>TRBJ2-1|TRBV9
CASSVAGTGDEQFF
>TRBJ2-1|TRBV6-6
CASSRWTGDEQFF
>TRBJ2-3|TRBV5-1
CASSSQTGWDTDTQYF
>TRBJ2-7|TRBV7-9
CASTLGTGGLYEQYF
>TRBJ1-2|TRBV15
CATSTVYSNYGYTF
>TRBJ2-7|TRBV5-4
CASSLVGGTPYEQYF
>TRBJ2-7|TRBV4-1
CASSQPPTGTYEQYF
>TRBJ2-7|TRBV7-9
CASSLGGTYEQYF
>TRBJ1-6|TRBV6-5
CASSLGTGGHSPLHF
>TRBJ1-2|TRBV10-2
CASSEVGGGSAWGYTF
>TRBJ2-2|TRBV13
CASSPERELTGELFF
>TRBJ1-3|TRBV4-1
CASSTGYGNTIYF
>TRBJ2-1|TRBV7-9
CASSLQRGREAVNEQFF
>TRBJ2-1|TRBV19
CASSLQGGHNEQFF
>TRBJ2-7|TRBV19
CASSGDLGGSYEQYF
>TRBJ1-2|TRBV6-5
CASSNRDRGRGYTF
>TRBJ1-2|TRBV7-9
CASSLPGQAYTF
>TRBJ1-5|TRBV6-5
CASSPEYQPQHF
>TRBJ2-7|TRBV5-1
CASSLVGTVDYEQYF
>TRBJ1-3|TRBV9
CASSPWSKVGNTIYF
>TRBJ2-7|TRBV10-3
CAISWGPYEQYF
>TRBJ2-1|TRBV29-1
CSTRGGASGTYNEQFF
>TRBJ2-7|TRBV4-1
CASSHEGLAGPYEQYF
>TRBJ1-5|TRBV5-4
CASSSPGDQPQHF
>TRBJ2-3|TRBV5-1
CASSPRVGDTQYF
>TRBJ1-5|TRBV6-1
CASSLTYNQPQHF
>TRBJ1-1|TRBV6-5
CASSYSGTSTEAFF
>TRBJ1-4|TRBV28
CAMSGENREKLFF
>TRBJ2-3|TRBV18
CASSSPQRVTDTQYF